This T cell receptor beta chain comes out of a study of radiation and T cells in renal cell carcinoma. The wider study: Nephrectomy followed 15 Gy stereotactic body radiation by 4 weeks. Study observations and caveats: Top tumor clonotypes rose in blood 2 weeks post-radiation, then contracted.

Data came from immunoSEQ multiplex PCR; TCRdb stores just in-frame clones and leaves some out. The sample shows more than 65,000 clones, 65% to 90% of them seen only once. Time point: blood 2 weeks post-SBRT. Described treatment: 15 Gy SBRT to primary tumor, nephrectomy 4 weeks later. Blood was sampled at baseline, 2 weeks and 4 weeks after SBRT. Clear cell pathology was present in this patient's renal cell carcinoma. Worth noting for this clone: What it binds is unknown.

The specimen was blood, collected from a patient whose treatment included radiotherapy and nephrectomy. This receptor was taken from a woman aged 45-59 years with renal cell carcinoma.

In DNA form, the CDR3 reads TGTGCCAGCAGCCAAGATCGACTGGTCTACGAGCAGTACTTC. Amino acids: CASSQDRLVYEQYF. This chain joins TRBV4-2 and TRBJ2-5, with D unclear. The end of the DNA aligns better with TRBJ2-7, so the J call may be wrong. Germline V lookup: CDR1 LGHNA, CDR2 YNFKEQ. CDR3 length: 14 amino acids.